This entry features one TCR beta chain sequence. Its antigen is still unknown. This specimen belongs to a study of T cell responses to AZD1222 COVID-19 vaccine. Profiling relied on immunoSEQ multiplex PCR, and the TCRdb table lists in-frame clones only, not all of them. Among under 150,000 clones listed, just over 85% were seen once. The V gene's germline CDR1 is MDHEN and CDR2 SYDVKM. The CDR3 runs to 13 residues. V was clipped by 8 bases and J by 2 bases, with 11 bases between them. Study conclusions and caveats: At baseline, seropositivity was found in only a handful of AZD1222 recipients.

The chain combines TRBV28 with TRBJ2-3; D is unresolved. The clonotype comes from an adult in good health. The source was peripheral blood, collected on day 0 of MenACWY control vaccination. CDR3 nucleotide sequence: TGTGCCAGCTCCGTAGTGACCACAGATACGCAGTATTTT. Residues: CASSVVTTDTQYF.